One T cell receptor beta chain is described in this entry. Germline V gene sequence: CDR1 KGHSH, CDR2 LQKENI. The CDR3 totals 19 residues. Trimming shortened V by 2 bases and J by 0 bases, and 19 bases separated the two germline ends. This entry belongs to a study of blood T cell repertoires in COVID-19. Study processing details: Amplified reference gene primers provided the basis for estimating nucleated cell counts. TCRdb keeps only in-frame clones here, not all; method: immunoSEQ multiplex PCR. V and J calls plus clone size are reproduced from that table; the DNA served to infer D and trimming. Here the sample spans under 200,000 clones, 84% being singletons.

The rearrangement joins TRBV18 to TRBJ1-4, with D possibly TRBD1 on 6 matching bases. This receptor was obtained from a man aged 18 to 30 with active or convalescent COVID-19. Input material: peripheral blood. DNA for the CDR3: TGTGCCAGCTCACCAGTCCGTACAGGGAGGGGATCAACTAATGAAAAACTGTTTTTT. Translation: CASSPVRTGRGSTNEKLFF.